The 27 T cell receptor beta chains below all came from one sample that was sequenced in a study of cytomegalovirus exposure and HLA in healthy donors (dated 2017 in TCRdb). The library was prepared using the immunoSEQ multiplex PCR assay. The multiplex PCR relied on a mix of 60 forward primers for TCR Vbeta segments and 13 reverse primers for TCR Jbeta segments. TCRdb provides this immuneACCESS table in a form limited to in-frame rearrangements. Some clones are lacking; in checked studies, under half of them reflect an unresolved V gene, and why the rest are absent is not known. This sample gives roughly 150,000 clones in total; 65% to 70% of them show up just once. The ten largest clonotypes hold around 9.3% of the sample. The specimen sequenced was PBMCs. These receptors all come from a man aged 30 to 39 in good health and CMV-seropositive.

The chain links TRBV7-9 to TRBJ2-1; 9 bases line up with TRBD2. The V segment lost 7 bases and the J segment 3 bases; nucleotides outside the gene matches: 10. Germline V CDR1 and CDR2: SEHNR, FQNEAQ (reference sequence). The CDR3 runs 16 residues. CDR3 nucleotide sequence: TGTGCCAGCACCCCTATAGCGGGAGCCTACTACAATGAGCAGTTCTTC. As protein: CASTPIAGAYYNEQFF.

The rearrangement uses TRBV7-9 and TRBJ2-1, with 9 bases identical to TRBD2. The V gene end was trimmed by 4 bases and the J gene end by 7 bases; junction bases not matched to a gene: 8. The CDR3 extends over 15 amino acids. Germline V gene sequence: CDR1 SEHNR, CDR2 FQNEAQ (reference sequence). CDR3 loop: CASSSVAGAQNEQFF. The CDR3 DNA follows: TGTGCCAGCAGCTCCGTAGCGGGAGCCCAGAATGAGCAGTTCTTC.

The CDR3 loop reads CASSIRVEGGKLFF. The CDR3 DNA sequence: TGTGCCAGTAGTATAAGGGTGGAGGGAGGAAAACTGTTTTTT. The J gene is TRBJ1-4, the V gene TRBV19, with D unresolved. Germline values: CDR1 LNHDA, CDR2 SQIVND (reference sequence). V was trimmed by 2 bases and J by 10 bases, leaving 14 bases between them. The CDR3 covers 14 residues. Complete variable domain (other parts from reference TRBV19 and TRBJ1-4): DGGITQSPKYLFRKEGQNVTLSCEQNLNHDAMYWYRQDPGQGLRLIYYSQIVNDFQKGDIAEGYSVSREKKESFPLTVTSAQKNPTAFYLCASSIRVEGGKLFFGSGTQLSVL.

The V and J genes are TRBV10-3 and TRBJ2-5; D perhaps matches TRBD2 (6 bases). Germline assignment: CDR1 ENHRY and CDR2 SYGVKD. V shed 4 bases and J shed 5 bases, with 20 bases lying between them. The CDR3 loop spans 16 amino acids. The CDR3 here is CAISASGTSNRETQYF. The CDR3 coding sequence is TGTGCCATCAGTGCATCCGGGACTTCGAATCGGGAGACCCAGTACTTC.

The chain is built from TRBV7-2 and TRBJ1-2; D possibly corresponds to TRBD1 (5 bases). The V gene lost 5 bases and the J gene lost 8 bases, with 21 bases spanning the gap. CDR3 length: 15 amino acids. Germline loops: CDR1 SGHTA, CDR2 FQGNSA. This CDR3 reads CASSPLPGGKGGYTF. The CDR3, as DNA: TGTGCCAGCAGCCCTCTCCCCGGGGGGAAGGGAGGCTACACCTTC.

This chain connects TRBV27 to TRBJ1-1, with D maybe TRBD1 (6 bases). Germline assignment: CDR1 MNHEY and CDR2 SMNVEV (reference sequence). This CDR3 is built from 13 residues. Trimming stripped 5 bases from V and 11 bases from J, with 18 bases between. The CDR3, as DNA: TGTGCCAGCAGTACCAGTCCGGGGGGCGAGGCTTTCTTT. As protein: CASSTSPGGEAFF.

This clone occurred a few times. The rearrangement links TRBV7-3 to TRBJ2-7, with D maybe TRBD1 (5 bases). V gave up 5 bases and J gave up 4 bases, with 15 bases separating them. In germline, CDR1 is SGHTA, CDR2 FQGTGA. CDR3 size: 14 residues. The CDR3, as DNA: TGTGCCAGCAGCCCGAGTGGTAGGGGATACGAGCAGTACTTC. The encoded protein is CASSPSGRGYEQYF.

This clone was counted between two and nine times. The germline gene is not matched at one end of the junction; a read error may be the cause. The gene calls are TRBV7-9 and TRBJ2-7; perhaps TRBD2 as D (7 bases). This CDR3 contains 16 residues. Germline V gene lookup returns CDR1 SEHNR and CDR2 FQNEAQ (reference sequence). In nucleotides, the CDR3 is TGTTCCAGCAGCTCCCCCGGGGGGCGGGAGAATCTCGAGCAGTACTTC. The encoded protein is CSSSSPGGRENLEQYF.

About this clone: One end of the junction varies from germline; a read error may be responsible. The same CDR3 also results from other DNA sequences found in this sample. This rearrangement joins TRBV6-1 to TRBJ1-5; 8 bases match TRBD1. Germline V gives CDR1 MNHNS, CDR2 SASEGT. This CDR3 region has 19 residues. CDR3 coding DNA: TGCGCCAGCAGTGAAGCCGCTGGCAGGGGGCGATTAGGTCATCAGCCCCAGCATTTT. Protein sequence: CASSEAAGRGRLGHQPQHF.

The chain employs TRBV7-8 and TRBJ2-5; 7 bases align to TRBD2. CDR3 length: 19 amino acids. CDR1 is SGHVS and CDR2 is FQNEAQ in the germline V gene. J was trimmed by 6 bases and V by 1 base; bases with no gene match: 20. CDR3: CASSLGYLVLAGDTQTQYF. DNA of the CDR3: TGTGCCAGCAGCTTAGGGTATTTAGTATTGGCGGGAGACACGCAGACCCAGTACTTC.

The DNA for the CDR3 is TGTGCCAGCAGGGAGTGGCAGGGGCTTGGGAACACTGAAGCTTTCTTT. This translates into CASREWQGLGNTEAFF. V gene TRBV2 combines with J gene TRBJ1-1; a possible D gene is TRBD1 (6 bases). V lost 6 bases and J lost 1, with 18 bases in between. The CDR3 has 16 residues. CDR1 SNHLY and CDR2 FYNNEI come from the germline V gene. Based on the CDR3 plus reference TRBV2 and TRBJ1-1, the full variable domain is EPEVTQTPSHQVTQMGQEVILRCVPISNHLYFYWYRQILGQKVEFLVSFYNNEISEKSEIFDDQFSVERPDGSNFTLKIRSTKLEDSAMYFCASREWQGLGNTEAFFGQGTRLTVV.

The V gene is TRBV2, the J gene TRBJ1-1; 9 nucleotides line up with TRBD1. The CDR3 has 15 residues. After removal of 7 bases from V and 0 bases from J, the junction contained 6 bases not matched to a gene. Germline CDR1 and CDR2: SNHLY and FYNNEI. CDR3 coding DNA: TGTGCCAGCATTTACAGGACAGGGGTGAACACTGAAGCTTTCTTT. It translates to CASIYRTGVNTEAFF.

The gene calls are TRBV5-6 and TRBJ2-7; tentatively, D is TRBD1 (5 bases). The CDR3 extends over 12 amino acids. CDR1 is SGHDT and CDR2 is YYEEEE in the germline V gene. Trimming removed 0 bases at V and 9 bases at J, with 10 bases between. CDR3 region: CASSLEARGQYF. In DNA, the CDR3 is TGTGCCAGCAGCTTGGAGGCTAGGGGGCAGTACTTC.

This chain connects TRBV9 to TRBJ1-1; maybe TRBD1 (5 bases). V shed 0 bases and J shed 4 bases, with 7 bases lying between them. CDR3 length: 13 amino acids. Germline V lookup: CDR1 SGDLS, CDR2 YYNGEE. DNA for the CDR3: TGTGCCAGCAGCGTAGTGCAGGGCACTGAAGCTTTCTTT. It specifies CASSVVQGTEAFF.

The rearrangement joins TRBV6-5 to TRBJ2-5; TRBD1 matches 8 bases. The J call may be mistaken, given a closer DNA end match to TRBJ2-7. Germline CDR1 is MNHEY and CDR2 is SVGAGI. The length of the CDR3 is 15 residues. Here the CDR3 DNA reads TGTGCCAGCGGTAACAGGGGGTCGTCGTTGGACGAGCAGTACTTC. Translation gives CASGNRGSSLDEQYF.

The CDR3 loop is CASSMGLAGENEQFF. The CDR3 DNA reads TGTGCCAGCAGCATGGGACTAGCGGGAGAGAATGAGCAGTTCTTC. The chain recombines TRBV6-5 with TRBJ2-1; 14 nucleotides agree with TRBD2. J was trimmed by 7 bases and V by 6 bases; bases with no gene match: 5. The CDR3 consists of 15 residues. The germline gives CDR1 MNHEY, CDR2 SVGAGI.

The J gene is TRBJ2-7, the V gene TRBV7-3, with D possibly matching TRBD2 (6 bases). V was clipped by 3 bases and J by 1 base, with 10 bases between them. CDR1 and CDR2 from the germline V gene are SGHTA and FQGTGA. This CDR3 is 14 amino acids long. Here the CDR3 reads CASSFPGGSYEQYF. For the CDR3, the DNA is TGTGCCAGCAGCTTCCCAGGAGGGTCCTACGAGCAGTACTTC. Together with reference TRBV7-3 and TRBJ2-7, the CDR3 gives the full variable domain: GAGVSQTPSNKVTEKGKYVELRCDPISGHTALYWYRQSLGQGPEFLIYFQGTGAADDSGLPNDRFFAVRPEGSVSTLKIQRTERGDSAVYLCASSFPGGSYEQYFGPGTRLTVT.

V usage is TRBV6-5 and J usage is TRBJ1-2; tentative D call: TRBD1 (5 bases). Germline V CDR1 and CDR2: MNHEY, SVGAGI. V lost 2 bases to trimming and J lost 4 bases, with 8 bases between them. The CDR3 runs 13 residues. CDR3 sequence reads: CASSYDSTYGYTF. DNA for the CDR3: TGTGCCAGCAGTTACGACAGCACCTATGGCTACACCTTC.

V and J are TRBV5-1 and TRBJ2-3; weak D call: TRBD1 (6 bases). Germline lookup yields CDR1 SGHRS and CDR2 YFSETQ. V gave up 4 bases and J gave up 7 bases, with 22 bases separating them. CDR3 length: 16 amino acids. The CDR3 nucleotides read TGCGCCAGCAGCCTACGGGACACTCGCGAAGGATATACGCAGTATTTT. Its translation: CASSLRDTREGYTQYF.

This sequence joins TRBV7-6 and TRBJ1-1; no firm D call. V was cut by 1 base and J by 1 base, with 4 bases left in between. CDR3 length equals 13 residues. Per the germline V gene, CDR1 is SGHVS and CDR2 is FNYEAQ. The CDR3 sequence is CASSLDQNTEAFF. The CDR3, as DNA: TGTGCCAGCAGCTTAGATCAGAACACTGAAGCTTTCTTT.

V usage is TRBV6-5 and J usage is TRBJ2-7; possibly TRBD2 for D (6 bases). The CDR3 runs to 13 residues. Germline-derived CDR1 and CDR2 are MNHEY and SVGAGI. V gave up 2 bases and J gave up 6 bases, with 11 bases separating them. The CDR3, as DNA: TGTGCCAGCAGTTACGTGGAGGGAGGCGAGCAGTACTTC. It yields the protein CASSYVEGGEQYF.

The chain uses TRBV12-2 and TRBJ2-2; TRBD1, the table's D call, was not compared with the DNA. TRBV12-2 is a listed pseudogene. The CDR3 totals 18 residues. This CDR3 is CASRSHRRDRGPTGELFF. In nucleotides, the CDR3 is TGTGCAAGTCGCTCCCACAGAAGGGACAGGGGGCCCACCGGGGAGCTGTTTTTT.

The chain uses TRBV7-8 and TRBJ1-1; TRBD1 might be the D (6 bases). The V gene's germline CDR1 is SGHVS and CDR2 FQNEAQ. V was trimmed by 3 bases and J by 10 bases, leaving 15 bases between them. The CDR3 is 13 amino acids. CDR3 DNA sequence: TGTGCCAGCAGCTTTGCAGGGGCAGAGGGAGCTTTCTTT. Protein sequence: CASSFAGAEGAFF.

This clone was observed a handful of times. The chain couples TRBV7-3 to TRBJ2-6, with a possible D match to TRBD1 (6 bases). The germline gives CDR1 SGHTA, CDR2 FQGTGA. The CDR3 has 17 amino acids. V lost 0 bases and J 2 bases, leaving 11 bases between the germline ends. The CDR3 DNA sequence: TGTGCCAGCAGCTTAACATACAGGGACGCTGGGGCCAACGTCCTGACTTTC. Translation: CASSLTYRDAGANVLTF.

The genes are TRBV30 and TRBJ2-3; TRBD1 matches 10 bases. CDR1 and CDR2 (germline): GTSNPN, SVGIG (reference sequence). This CDR3 region has 15 residues. Trimming at V came to 8 bases and at J to 4 bases, leaving 12 bases not matched to a gene. The CDR3 DNA reads as TGTGCCATCCTCTGGCGGGACAGGGGTCCAGATACGCAGTATTTT. It encodes CAILWRDRGPDTQYF.

V usage is TRBV7-8 and J usage is TRBJ2-2, with 7 bases that match TRBD1. J lost 0 bases, V lost 7 bases, and 8 bases had no gene match. The germline V gene has CDR1 SGHVS and CDR2 FQNEAQ. CDR3 length equals 16 residues. Here the CDR3 DNA reads TGTGCCAGCATAAGCGACAGGGCTTCGAACACCGGGGAGCTGTTTTTT. The encoded protein is CASISDRASNTGELFF.

The rearrangement uses TRBV5-1 and TRBJ2-5; TRBD1 matches at 10 bases. CDR1 and CDR2 (germline): SGHRS, YFSETQ. V lost 1 base and J lost 5; bases outside the gene matches: 8. The CDR3 runs to 16 residues. The CDR3 region is CASSLLGTGVWETQYF. In DNA, the CDR3 is TGCGCCAGCAGCTTGCTAGGGACAGGGGTGTGGGAGACCCAGTACTTC. Based on the CDR3 plus reference TRBV5-1 and TRBJ2-5, the full variable domain is KAGVTQTPRYLIKTRGQQVTLSCSPISGHRSVSWYQQTPGQGLQFLFEYFSETQRNKGNFPGRFSGRQFSNSRSEMNVSTLELGDSALYLCASSLLGTGVWETQYFGPGTRLLVL.